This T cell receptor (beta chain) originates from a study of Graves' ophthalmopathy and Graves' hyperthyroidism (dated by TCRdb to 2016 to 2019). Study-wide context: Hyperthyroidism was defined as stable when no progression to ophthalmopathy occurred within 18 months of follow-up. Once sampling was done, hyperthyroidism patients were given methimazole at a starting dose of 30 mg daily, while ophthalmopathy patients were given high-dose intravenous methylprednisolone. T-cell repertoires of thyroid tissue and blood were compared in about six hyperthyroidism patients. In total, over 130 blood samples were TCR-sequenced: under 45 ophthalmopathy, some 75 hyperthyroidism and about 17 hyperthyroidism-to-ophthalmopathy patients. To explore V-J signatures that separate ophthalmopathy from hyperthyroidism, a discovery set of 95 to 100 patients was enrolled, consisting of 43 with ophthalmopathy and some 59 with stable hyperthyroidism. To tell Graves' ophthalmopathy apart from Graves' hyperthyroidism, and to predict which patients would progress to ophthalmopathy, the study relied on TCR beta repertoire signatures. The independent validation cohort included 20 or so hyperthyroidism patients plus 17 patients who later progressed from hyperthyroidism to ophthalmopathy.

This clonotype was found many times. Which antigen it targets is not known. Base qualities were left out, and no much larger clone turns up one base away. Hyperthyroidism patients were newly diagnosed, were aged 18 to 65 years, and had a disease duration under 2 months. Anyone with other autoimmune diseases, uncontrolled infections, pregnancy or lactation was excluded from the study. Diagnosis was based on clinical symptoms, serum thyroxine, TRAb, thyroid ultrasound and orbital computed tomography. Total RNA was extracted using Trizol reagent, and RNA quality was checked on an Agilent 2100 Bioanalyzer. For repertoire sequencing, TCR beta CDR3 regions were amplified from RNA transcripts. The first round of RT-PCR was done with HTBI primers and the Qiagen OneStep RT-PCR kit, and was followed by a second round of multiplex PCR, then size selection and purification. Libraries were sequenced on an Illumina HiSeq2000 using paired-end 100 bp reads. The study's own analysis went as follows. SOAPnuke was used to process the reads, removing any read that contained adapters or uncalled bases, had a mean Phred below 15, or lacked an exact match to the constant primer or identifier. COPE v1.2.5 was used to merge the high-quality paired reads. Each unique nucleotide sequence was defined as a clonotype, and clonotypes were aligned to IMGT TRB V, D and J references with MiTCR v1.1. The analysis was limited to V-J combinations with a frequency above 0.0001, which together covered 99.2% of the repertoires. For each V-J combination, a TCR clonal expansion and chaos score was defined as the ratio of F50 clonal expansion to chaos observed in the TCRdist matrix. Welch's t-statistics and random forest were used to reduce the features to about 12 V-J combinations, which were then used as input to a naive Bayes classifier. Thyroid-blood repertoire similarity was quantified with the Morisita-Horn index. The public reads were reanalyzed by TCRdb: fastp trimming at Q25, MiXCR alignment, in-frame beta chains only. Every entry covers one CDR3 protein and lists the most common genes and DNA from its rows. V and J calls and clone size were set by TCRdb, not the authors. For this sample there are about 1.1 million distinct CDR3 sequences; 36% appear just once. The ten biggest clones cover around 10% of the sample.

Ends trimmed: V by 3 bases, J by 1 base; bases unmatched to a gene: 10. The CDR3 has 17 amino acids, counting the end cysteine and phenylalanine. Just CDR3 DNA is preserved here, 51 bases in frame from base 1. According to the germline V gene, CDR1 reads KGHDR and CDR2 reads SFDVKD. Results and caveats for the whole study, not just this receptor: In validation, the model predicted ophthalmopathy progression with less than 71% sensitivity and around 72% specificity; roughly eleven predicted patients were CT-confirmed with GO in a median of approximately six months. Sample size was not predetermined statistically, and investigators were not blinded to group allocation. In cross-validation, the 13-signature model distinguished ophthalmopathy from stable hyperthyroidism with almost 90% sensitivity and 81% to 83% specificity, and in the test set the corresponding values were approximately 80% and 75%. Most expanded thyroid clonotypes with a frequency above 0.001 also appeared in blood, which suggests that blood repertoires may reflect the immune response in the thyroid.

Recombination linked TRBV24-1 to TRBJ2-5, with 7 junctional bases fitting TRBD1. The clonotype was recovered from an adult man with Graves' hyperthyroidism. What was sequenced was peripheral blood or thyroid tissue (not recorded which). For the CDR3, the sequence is CATSDPRGQRTQETQYF. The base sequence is TGTGCCACCAGTGATCCACGGGGACAGCGCACCCAAGAGACCCAGTACTTC.